A selection of T cell receptor beta chains follows, all from one sample in a study of neurological immune-mediated disorders. TCRdb processed the 5' RACE reads anew with MiXCR; each CDR3 protein has one entry. The data show some 48,000 distinct CDR3 sequences, around 10% seen once. The sequenced sample consisted of PBMCs. These receptors all stem from a woman aged 40-49 years with HTLV-1-associated myelopathy (HAM/TSP). Each CDR3 is given with its conserved first and last residue. The D gene is left open where the match is weak. Clone size is not always given. Where it is, it says once, few, many or a class for expanded clones.

J	size	D	V	DNA	CDR3
TRBJ1-2	many	TRBD1	TRBV20-1	TGCAGTGCTAGAGACCATCCGTCACGGGACAGCAATTCTAACTATGGCTACACCTTC	CSARDHPSRDSNSNYGYTF
TRBJ2-5	many	-	TRBV7-2	TGTGCCAGCAGCCTAGACCGGGGGACCCAGTACTTC	CASSLDRGTQYF
TRBJ2-1	many	TRBD2	TRBV5-1	TGCGCCAGCAGCTTGACAGCGGGGACTTACAATGAGCAGTTCTTC	CASSLTAGTYNEQFF
TRBJ2-2	-	-	TRBV5-1	TGCGCCAGCAGCTTGGTCTCAAACACCGGGGAGCCGTTTTTT	CASSLVSNTGEPFF
TRBJ2-7	many	TRBD1	TRBV27	TGTGCCAGCAGTTTTACGACAGGGGGCGGGTACGAGCAGTACTTC	CASSFTTGGGYEQYF
TRBJ1-1	many	-	TRBV20-1	TGCAGTGCTAGTATTTTCCAGGGATGGGACACTGAAGCTTTCTTT	CSASIFQGWDTEAFF
TRBJ2-7	many	TRBD2	TRBV5-1	TGCGCCAGTAACCTTGGAGCGGGGGGGTCCTACGAGCAGTACTTC	CASNLGAGGSYEQYF
TRBJ1-1	-	TRBD1	TRBV10-1	TGCGCCCAAACTCCCGGGACAGGGGGCACTGAAGCTTTCTTT	CAQTPGTGGTEAFF
TRBJ2-3	many	TRBD2	TRBV24-1	TGTGCCACCAGTGACCTGACTAGCGGGGGGACAGATACGCAGTATTTT	CATSDLTSGGTDTQYF
TRBJ2-1	many	-	TRBV14	TGTGCCAGCAGCCCCGAGAGTGGGGATAGCTACAATGAGCAGTTCTTC	CASSPESGDSYNEQFF
TRBJ2-1	many	TRBD2	TRBV6-5	TGTGCCAGCAGCTTGGGAGCGGGGGCCCACAATGAGCAGTTCTTC	CASSLGAGAHNEQFF
TRBJ2-5	many	TRBD2	TRBV6-5	TGTGCCAGCAGTCAACTCAAAGCGGGGGGCCAAGAGACCCAGTACTTC	CASSQLKAGGQETQYF
TRBJ2-2	many	TRBD1	TRBV7-9	TGTGCCAGCAGCTTGGCGACAGGGGGGACCACCGGGGAGCTGTTTTTT	CASSLATGGTTGELFF
TRBJ2-1	many	-	TRBV5-6	TGTGCCAGCAGCTTGGACGTTACCCCTAATGAGCAGTTCTTC	CASSLDVTPNEQFF
TRBJ1-5	many	-	TRBV5-1	TGCGCCAGCAGCCAAAACAGGGATCAGCCCCAGCATTTT	CASSQNRDQPQHF
TRBJ1-5	few	-	TRBV12-5	TGTGCTAGTGGTTTGGTACGAGCCCAGCATTTT	CASGLVRAQHF
TRBJ1-1	many	-	TRBV29-1	TGCAGCGTGAGAGTGGGAACGGCTGAAGCTTTCTTT	CSVRVGTAEAFF
TRBJ2-1	many	-	TRBV10-3	TGTGCCATCAGCCCTATGGGGAGCTCCTACAATGAGCAGTTCTTC	CAISPMGSSYNEQFF
TRBJ1-5	few	TRBD1	TRBV6-5	TGTGCCAGCAGCCCGGGCAGGGGGCTAGGTCAGCCCCAGCATTTT	CASSPGRGLGQPQHF
TRBJ2-2	-	-	TRBV12-3/TRBV12-4	TGTGCCAGCGGACCCGGGGCCTCAAGAGCGAACATTGGGGAGCTGTTTTTT	CASGPGASRANIGELFF
TRBJ1-1	many	TRBD1	TRBV11-2	TGTGCCAGCAGCCCCCAGGGGGTTCAAACTGAAGCTTTCTTT	CASSPQGVQTEAFF
TRBJ2-7	many	-	TRBV29-1	TGCAGCGCCCTTGGGACCCTGGGGGCCTACGAGCAGTACTTC	CSALGTLGAYEQYF
TRBJ2-1	many	-	TRBV9	TGTGCCAGCAGCCCCCTAGCTGAATACAATGAGCAGTTCTTC	CASSPLAEYNEQFF
TRBJ2-7	many	-	TRBV5-1	TGCGCCAGCAGCTTGTCTTTGGGGGTGATATACGAGCAGTACTTC	CASSLSLGVIYEQYF
TRBJ2-1	many	-	TRBV5-1	TGCGCCAGCAGCTTGGCGGGGGGCCAGTACAATGAGCAGTTCTTC	CASSLAGGQYNEQFF
TRBJ1-6	many	-	TRBV6-1	TGTGCCAGCAGTGCAGAACAGGGAAATTCACCCCTCCACTTT	CASSAEQGNSPLHF
TRBJ2-1	many	-	TRBV12-3/TRBV12-4	TGTGCCAGCAGTTTAAGGGACGCGAGTGAGCAGTTCTTC	CASSLRDASEQFF
TRBJ2-1	many	TRBD2	TRBV12-3/TRBV12-4	TGTGCCACTTCTCCCTTAGCGGGGCCGCAGTTCTTC	CATSPLAGPQFF
TRBJ1-5	many	-	TRBV18	TGTGCCAGCTCACCACAGAGGGACCTCAATCAGCCCCAGCATTTT	CASSPQRDLNQPQHF
TRBJ2-7	many	TRBD1	TRBV6-1	TGTGCCAGCAGCCTCGACAGGGAGTACGAGCAGTACTTC	CASSLDREYEQYF
TRBJ2-1	many	TRBD1	TRBV7-2	TGTGCCAGCAGCTTAGTCGGGACAGGGTGGGGCAATGAGCAGTTCTTC	CASSLVGTGWGNEQFF
TRBJ2-3	few	TRBD1	TRBV9	TGTGCCAGCAGCGCCTTCGCTCAGGGGGCGCAGGGCACAGATACGCAGTATTTT	CASSAFAQGAQGTDTQYF
TRBJ2-7	many	TRBD1	TRBV18	TGTGCCAGCTCATCGACAGGGGGCTCCTACGAGCAGTACTTC	CASSSTGGSYEQYF
TRBJ1-2	many	TRBD1	TRBV25-1	TGTGCCAGCAGGGGGACAGGGGGCGTGTTAAACTATGGCTACACCTTC	CASRGTGGVLNYGYTF
TRBJ1-4	many	-	TRBV7-2	TGTGCCAGCAGCTTAGGACTTAATGGAGAAAAACTGTTTTTT	CASSLGLNGEKLFF
TRBJ2-1	many	-	TRBV6-5	TGTGCCAGCAGCCGGGTGAGGGACGGGGCCAATGAGCAGTTCTTC	CASSRVRDGANEQFF
TRBJ1-1	many	-	TRBV5-1	TGCGCCAGCAGCTTGACCCTTGGGGGGGGCTTGAACACTGAAGCTTTCTTT	CASSLTLGGGLNTEAFF
TRBJ1-3	-	-	TRBV5-1	TGCGCCAGCAGCTCCGGACATGTCTCTGGAAACACCATATATTTT	CASSSGHVSGNTIYF
TRBJ1-2	many	TRBD1	TRBV20-1	TGCAGTGCAAGACAGGGGGCGAACTATGGCTACACCTTC	CSARQGANYGYTF
TRBJ1-5	few	-	TRBV21-1	TGTGCCAGCAGCAGATTCCTTAGACAGGCCTTCTATAGCAATCAGCCCCAGCATTTT	CASSRFLRQAFYSNQPQHF
TRBJ2-4	-	-	TRBV19	TGTGCCAGTAGTCCCCGTAACAGGGAGTTAGCCAAAAACATTCAGTACTTC	CASSPRNRELAKNIQYF
TRBJ2-7	many	-	TRBV29-1	TGCAGCGTTACTACTTCCAGAAACGAGCAGTACTTC	CSVTTSRNEQYF
TRBJ2-3	many	-	TRBV5-1	TGCGCCAGCAGCTATACGGACAGCACAGATACGCAGTATTTT	CASSYTDSTDTQYF
TRBJ1-2	many	-	TRBV20-1	TGCAGTGCCTCACGGGGGCCAAACTATGGCTACACCTTC	CSASRGPNYGYTF
TRBJ2-7	many	TRBD2	TRBV15	TGTGCCACCAGCAGAGACCGGGGGAGGGCCTACGAGCAGTACTTC	CATSRDRGRAYEQYF
TRBJ1-6	many	TRBD1	TRBV6-6	TGTGCCAGCAGTTACACCCCGGGACAGGGGTATTCACCCCTCCACTTT	CASSYTPGQGYSPLHF
TRBJ2-7	many	-	TRBV7-2	TGTGCCAGCAGCCGAACGGACAGAACCTACGAGCAGTACTTC	CASSRTDRTYEQYF
TRBJ2-1	many	-	TRBV20-1	TGCAGTGCTAGTCGATTGGACGGACATTCGGGGAATGAGCAGTTCTTC	CSASRLDGHSGNEQFF
TRBJ1-3	many	TRBD1	TRBV6-6	TGTGCCAGCAGTTACGGGGCAGGGGGCAGATCTGGAAACACCATATATTTT	CASSYGAGGRSGNTIYF
TRBJ2-7	once	-	TRBV7-2	TGTGCCAGCAGCTTAGGGCGAGGGAGCTACGAGCAGTACTTC	CASSLGRGSYEQYF
TRBJ2-3	many	TRBD2	TRBV5-1	TGCGCCAGCAGGAAAGATGGCGGGGGGTTCACAGATACGCAGTATTTT	CASRKDGGGFTDTQYF
TRBJ1-1	many	-	TRBV5-1	TGCGCCAGCAGCTTGGCCGATGGGGTCACGAACACTGAAGCTTTCTTT	CASSLADGVTNTEAFF
TRBJ1-5	many	TRBD1	TRBV5-1	TGCGCCAGCAGCTTGGACACAGGGGGCAATCAGCCCCAGCATTTT	CASSLDTGGNQPQHF
TRBJ2-3	many	-	TRBV6-2/TRBV6-3	TGTGCCAGCAGTTACAGGGGTGGCACAGATACGCAGTATTTT	CASSYRGGTDTQYF
TRBJ2-1	many	TRBD1	TRBV11-2	TGTGCCAGCAGCTTCCGTAACAGGGGGTCGGCGAGCCAGCAGTTCTTC	CASSFRNRGSASQQFF
TRBJ1-1	few	-	TRBV6-1	TGTGCCAGCAGTGAATCGCCAGGGTCTTGGACCGACACTGAAGCTTTCTTT	CASSESPGSWTDTEAFF